This T cell receptor beta chain is drawn from a study of blood T cell repertoires in COVID-19. Study overall: Material from acute and convalescent COVID-19 was sourced from the United States, Italy and Spain. T cells, B-cell-depleted T cells, or PBMCs supplied cDNA or gDNA.

The CDR3 is 17 residues long. The germline CDR1 and CDR2 sequences are MNHEY and SVGEGT. In the authors' workflow: By means of reference gene primer amplification, nucleated cell counts were estimated. Some clones are missing from TCRdb's copy, which holds only in-frame ones; the method was immunoSEQ multiplex PCR. The DNA gave D and trimming, while V, J and clone size come from that table. The data show tens of thousands of clones, 80% seen once. Points on this clone: One end of the junction fails to match germline, which may point to a read error.

The gene calls are TRBV6-2 or TRBV6-3 and TRBJ2-1; the match to TRBD1 covers 12 bases. The sequence was collected from a woman older than 75 with acute or convalescent COVID-19. Input material: peripheral blood. The CDR3 sequence: CASSYSAGTGGYDEQFF. The CDR3 nucleotides read TGTGCCAGCAGTTACTCGGCCGGGACAGGGGGCTACGATGAGCAGTTCTTC.